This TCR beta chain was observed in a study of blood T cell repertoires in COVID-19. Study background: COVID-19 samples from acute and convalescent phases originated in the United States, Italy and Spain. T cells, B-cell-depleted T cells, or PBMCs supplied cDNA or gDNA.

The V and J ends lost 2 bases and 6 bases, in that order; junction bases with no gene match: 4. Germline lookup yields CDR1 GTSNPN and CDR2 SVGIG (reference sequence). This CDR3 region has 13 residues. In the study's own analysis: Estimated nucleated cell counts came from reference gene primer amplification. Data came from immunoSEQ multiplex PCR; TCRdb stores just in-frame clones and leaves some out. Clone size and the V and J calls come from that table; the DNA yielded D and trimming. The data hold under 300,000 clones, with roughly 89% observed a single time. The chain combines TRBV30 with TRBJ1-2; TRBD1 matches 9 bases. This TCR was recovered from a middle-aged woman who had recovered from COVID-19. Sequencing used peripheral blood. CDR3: CAWSFGTGHGYTF. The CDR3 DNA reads TGTGCCTGGAGTTTTGGGACAGGGCATGGCTACACCTTC.